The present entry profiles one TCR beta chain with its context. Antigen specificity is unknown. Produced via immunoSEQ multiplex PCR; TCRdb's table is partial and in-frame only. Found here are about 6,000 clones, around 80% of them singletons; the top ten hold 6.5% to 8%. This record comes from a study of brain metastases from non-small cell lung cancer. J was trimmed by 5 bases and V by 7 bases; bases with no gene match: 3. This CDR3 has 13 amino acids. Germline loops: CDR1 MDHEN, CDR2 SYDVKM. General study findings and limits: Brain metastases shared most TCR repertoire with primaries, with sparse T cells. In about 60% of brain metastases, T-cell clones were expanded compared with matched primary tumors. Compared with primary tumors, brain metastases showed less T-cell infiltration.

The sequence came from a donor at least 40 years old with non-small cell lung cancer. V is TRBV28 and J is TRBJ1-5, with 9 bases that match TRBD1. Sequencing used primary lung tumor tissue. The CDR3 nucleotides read TGTGCCAGCAAAGGGGACAGGGATCAGCCCCAGCATTTT. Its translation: CASKGDRDQPQHF.